A selection of T cell receptor beta chains follows, all from one sample in a study of PD-L1 blockade in urothelial cancer. TCRdb keeps only in-frame clones here, not all; method: immunoSEQ multiplex PCR. The data hold 40,000 or so clones, with 82% observed a single time. The starting material was PBMCs, obtained around atezolizumab (anti-PD-L1) treatment. These receptors were collected from a man in his 60s with urothelial cancer. CDR3s include the opening cysteine and the closing phenylalanine or tryptophan. Size values are once, few and many counts, or a class for expanded clones, and some rows have none.

TRBV5-1 - CASSLDAGQGNGYTF
TRBV19 few CASILGTGPNEQFF
TRBV5-4 - CASSLGGGVNTEAFF
TRBV27 - CASSPTTGGSGDGYTF
TRBV9 - CASSRTPGANVLTF
TRBV6-1 - CARRAGGRADTQYF
TRBV7-9 - CASSVRDRDGEQYF
TRBV30 - CAWNQNSNQPQHF
TRBV6-1 few CASSESGRRGETQYF
TRBV19 - CASTPLSGGNQPQHF
TRBV10-3 - CAISESPSGNTIYF
TRBV4-1 - CASSLRLGFTNQPQHF
TRBV6-5 - CASLTQGNTEAFF
TRBV15 - CATTNRGDTGELFF
TRBV10-3 - CAIRGTSGGPTDTQYF
TRBV27 - CASSFWTGDNSPLHF
TRBV30 - CAWSAIGGRTQYF
TRBV15 - CATDAGGTLRTEAFF
TRBV2 - CASSRTARELFF
TRBV2 once CASSVRAGDEQYF
TRBV4-1 - CASRSTRDSQETQYF
TRBV7-2 - CASSFDPGRSIGYTF
TRBV7-9 - CASSLELSDTQYF
TRBV7-8 - CASESGDRVDEQYF
TRBV2 - CASRASHETQYF
TRBV30 - CAGKRGLVYEQYF
TRBV5-4 once CASSLPTGSDEQFF
TRBV19 - CASSMILFGTEEEETQYF
TRBV19 - CASSLQGNTEAFF
TRBV2 - CASSTTGVGNSPLHF
TRBV6-5 - CASSTRVWTEAFF
TRBV19 - CASTHTGGYGYTF
TRBV5-1 - CASSGQTANTEAFF
TRBV30 - CAWSPEAYEQYF
TRBV27 - CASSPLQLGGGSNQPQHF
TRBV11-1 - CASSSLTTGVSEAFF
TRBV5-1 - CASSLDSTGELFF
TRBV2 - CASSEIRGTGYGYTF
TRBV7-6 - CASSPETASSYEQYF
TRBV5-1 - CASSYSTGATEAFF
TRBV9 - CASSAHQGNTEAFF
TRBV6-6 - CASLIGRGGAGTEAFF
TRBV7-9 - CASSLGQPDSYEQYF
TRBV2 once CASGTNLYNEQFF
TRBV18 - CASSPGLNDEQYF
TRBV18 once CASSPRTSPNTGELFF
TRBV7-2 - CASSAGTGSPRQYF